Each of the 26 T cell receptor beta chains below was sequenced from the same sample in a study of tumour-infiltrating T cells in Burkitt lymphoma. TCRdb keeps only in-frame clones here, not all; method: immunoSEQ multiplex PCR. The sample has thousands of clones, under 13% seen once; the top ten hold about 2%. The sample was tumor tissue. The receptors originated from a human donor with diffuse large B-cell lymphoma.

V gene TRBV4-1 combines with J gene TRBJ2-7; 9 nucleotides match TRBD1. CDR1 and CDR2 (germline): MGHRA, YSYEKL. Trimming removed 3 bases from V and 4 bases from J; junction bases left unmatched: 13. The CDR3 consists of 17 residues. In nucleotides, the CDR3 is TGCGCCAGCAGCCACAGATGGGGGACAGGGAGTCGATACGAGCAGTACTTC. It codes for CASSHRWGTGSRYEQYF.

V gene TRBV5-1 combines with J gene TRBJ2-7; 8 nucleotides agree with TRBD2. Germline trimming cut 4 bases from V and 5 bases from J; bases unmatched to any gene: 11. The V gene's germline CDR1 is SGHRS and CDR2 YFSETQ. The CDR3 covers 15 residues. The CDR3, as DNA: TGCGCCAGCAGCGAACTAGCGGAGCTGGGGGACGAGCAGTACTTC. Protein product: CASSELAELGDEQYF.

This clone was seen only a few times. The CDR3 is CASSQWTETEAFF. As DNA, the CDR3 is TGCGCCAGCAGTCAGTGGACCGAAACTGAAGCTTTCTTT. V is TRBV4-3 and J is TRBJ1-1; D call uncertain. Germline V gene lookup returns CDR1 LGHNA and CDR2 YSLEER. CDR3 length: 13 residues. V lost 6 bases, J lost 5 bases, and 13 bases lay in between.

This clone was seen a few times. The J gene is TRBJ2-7, the V gene TRBV28; 8 nucleotides align to TRBD1. CDR1 MDHEN and CDR2 SYDVKM come from the germline V gene. This CDR3 has 14 amino acids. J was trimmed by 2 bases and V by 5 bases; bases with no gene match: 5. CDR3 region: CASSHHRGTYEQYF. CDR3 coding DNA: TGTGCCAGCAGTCACCACAGGGGGACCTACGAGCAGTACTTC.

This clone was seen only once. The chain employs TRBV7-9 and TRBJ2-7; 7 positions match TRBD1. The CDR3 spans 14 residues. V dropped 3 bases and J dropped 6; count of bases not matched to a gene: 8. Germline V gene sequence: CDR1 SEHNR, CDR2 FQNEAQ (reference sequence). The CDR3 spells CASSFQGDPREQYF. The CDR3 DNA reads as TGTGCCAGCAGCTTTCAGGGGGACCCTCGCGAGCAGTACTTC.

The chain has TRBV2 and TRBJ2-7; D perhaps matches TRBD1 (5 bases). This CDR3 spans 12 amino acids. Germline V gene data show CDR1 as SNHLY and CDR2 as FYNNEI. Trimming stripped 5 bases from V and 3 bases from J, with 8 bases between. The CDR3 region has the DNA TGTGCCAGCAGTAGCGACAGCTACGAGCAGTACTTC. This encodes CASSSDSYEQYF.

The chain employs TRBV7-9 and TRBJ1-2; D is unresolved. Germline values: CDR1 SEHNR, CDR2 FQNEAQ (reference sequence). The V end was cut by 1 base, the J end by 8 bases, with 5 bases between. This CDR3 is built from 11 residues. Written as DNA, the CDR3 is TGTGCCAGCAGCTTAGAAGGGGGCTACACCTTC. The encoded protein is CASSLEGGYTF.

A few counts support this clone. The chain has TRBV19 and TRBJ1-6; TRBD1 matches 7 bases. The V and J ends lost 4 bases and 7 bases, in that order; junction bases with no gene match: 1. The V gene's germline CDR1 is LNHDA and CDR2 SQIVND (reference sequence). This CDR3 comprises 13 residues. The chain's CDR3 is CASSRTGNSPLHF. DNA for the CDR3: TGTGCCAGTAGTAGGACAGGAAATTCACCCCTCCACTTT.

This clone was observed a handful of times. The chain carries TRBV10-3 and TRBJ2-3; a weak D match, TRBD1 (7 bases). In germline, CDR1 is ENHRY, CDR2 SYGVKD. This CDR3 region has 13 residues. V lost 4 bases and J lost 4, with 9 bases in between. This chain's CDR3 is CAISGRGADTQYF. CDR3 nucleotide sequence: TGTGCCATCAGTGGCAGGGGGGCAGATACGCAGTATTTT.

The chain employs TRBV27 and TRBJ1-2; D is perhaps TRBD1 (5 bases). The CDR3 is 17 residues long. From germline, CDR1 is MNHEY and CDR2 SMNVEV (reference sequence). The V end lost 6 bases, the J end lost 4 bases, and 24 bases lay between the germline ends. As DNA, the CDR3 is TGTGCCAGCAGCCTGAAGTGGGGGGGTGCTGGAGTCTATGGCTACACCTTC. This gives the protein CASSLKWGGAGVYGYTF.

V gene TRBV7-6 combines with J gene TRBJ2-2; possibly TRBD1 for D (5 bases). This CDR3 has 16 residues. Germline loops: CDR1 SGHVS, CDR2 FNYEAQ. V dropped 4 bases and J dropped 1 base, with 13 bases sitting between them. CDR3 sequence: CASSSSAGQNTGELFF. As DNA, the CDR3 is TGTGCCAGCAGCTCCTCCGCAGGACAGAACACCGGGGAGCTGTTTTTT. Full variable domain (outside the CDR3, taken from reference TRBV7-6 and TRBJ2-2): GAGVSQSPRYKVTKRGQDVALRCDPISGHVSLYWYRQALGQGPEFLTYFNYEAQQDKSGLPNDRFSAERPEGSISTLTIQRTEQRDSAMYRCASSSSAGQNTGELFFGEGSRLTVL.

This clone occurred a few times. The genes are TRBV11-2 and TRBJ1-1; no definite D call. V was shortened by 0 bases and J by 8 bases, with 13 bases between the two germline ends. From germline, CDR1 is SGHAT and CDR2 FQNNGV. The CDR3 is 14 amino acids. DNA of the CDR3: TGTGCCAGCAGCTTAGATCTTAAGTCCCCAGAAGCTTTCTTT. As protein: CASSLDLKSPEAFF. Together with reference TRBV11-2 and TRBJ1-1, the CDR3 gives the full variable domain: EAGVAQSPRYKIIEKRQSVAFWCNPISGHATLYWYQQILGQGPKLLIQFQNNGVVDDSQLPKDRFSAERLKGVDSTLKIQPAKLEDSAVYLCASSLDLKSPEAFFGQGTRLTVV.

The chain employs TRBV19 and TRBJ2-5; possible D gene TRBD2, 6 bases. Per germline, CDR1 LNHDA and CDR2 SQIVND (reference sequence). The CDR3 totals 14 residues. With 3 bases removed from V and 9 bases from J, the gap between germline ends came to 17 bases. CDR3 region: CASSIPQSGGAQYF. Here the CDR3 DNA reads TGTGCCAGTAGTATCCCCCAGTCCGGCGGGGCCCAGTACTTC.

This clone was counted between two and nine times. This chain links TRBV11-2 with TRBJ2-5; D may match TRBD1 or TRBD2 (5 bases each). This CDR3 is 16 amino acids long. V was pared by 1 base and J by 0 bases, with 12 bases between. The germline CDR1 and CDR2 sequences are SGHAT and FQNNGV. In DNA form, the CDR3 reads TGTGCCAGCAGCTTAGGTGTAGGGACCCACCAAGAGACCCAGTACTTC. Amino acids: CASSLGVGTHQETQYF.

The chain carries TRBV2 and TRBJ1-1; D not certain. Trimming shortened V by 7 bases and J by 0 bases, and 15 bases separated the two germline ends. The germline gives CDR1 SNHLY, CDR2 FYNNEI. The length of the CDR3 is 15 residues. CDR3 sequence: CASTYGGDMNTEAFF. CDR3 nucleotides: TGTGCCAGCACGTACGGAGGTGACATGAACACTGAAGCTTTCTTT.

This clone has a handful of counts. The chain links TRBV6-1 to TRBJ1-4; TRBD1 might be the D (5 bases). In germline, CDR1 is MNHNS, CDR2 SASEGT. The CDR3 sequence is 14 residues long. V shed 2 bases and J shed 10 bases, with 14 bases lying between them. CDR3 DNA: TGTGCCAGCAGTGAATGGCAGGGTTTTGCAAAACTGTTTTTT. Translated, it gives CASSEWQGFAKLFF.

The V and J genes are TRBV7-9 and TRBJ2-5, with D uncertain. The CDR3 is made up of 15 amino acids. V was trimmed by 2 bases and J by 2 bases, leaving 12 bases between them. Germline-derived CDR1 and CDR2 are SEHNR and FQNEAQ (reference sequence). The CDR3 is CASSLRGGRQETQYF. In DNA, the CDR3 is TGTGCCAGCAGCTTAAGAGGTGGTAGGCAAGAGACCCAGTACTTC.

V gene TRBV6-5 combines with J gene TRBJ1-1; D is ambiguous. CDR1 MNHEY and CDR2 SVGAGI come from the germline V gene. This CDR3 is 13 amino acids long. Trimming shortened V by 6 bases and J by 1 base, and 9 bases separated the two germline ends. CDR3 amino acids: CASRLSQNTEAFF. The CDR3 DNA follows: TGTGCCAGCAGGCTTTCCCAGAACACTGAAGCTTTCTTT.

This clone was found a few times. The V gene is TRBV5-6, the J gene TRBJ2-7, with 8 bases fitting TRBD1. CDR1 is SGHDT, CDR2 YYEEEE, per germline. This CDR3 is built from 15 residues. V was clipped by 1 base and J by 5 bases; unmatched bases: 8. The CDR3 loop is CASSLRATGVDEQYF. Here the CDR3 DNA reads TGTGCCAGCAGCTTGCGGGCGACAGGGGTCGACGAGCAGTACTTC.

CDR3 bases: TGTGCCAGCAGCTTGATGGGGACAGGGGACGGCTACACCTTC. It is translated as CASSLMGTGDGYTF. J is TRBJ1-2 and V is TRBV5-8; 10 bases fit TRBD1. The junction had 5 bases not matched to a gene; V was cut back by 1 base and J by 8 bases. Germline V gene sequence: CDR1 SGHTS, CDR2 YDEGEE. CDR3 length: 14 residues. Full variable domain (remainder filled in from reference TRBV5-8 and TRBJ1-2): EAGVTQSPTHLIKTRGQQATLRCSPISGHTSVYWYQQALGLGLQFLLWYDEGEERNRGNFPPRFSGRQFPNYSSELNVNALELEDSALYLCASSLMGTGDGYTFGSGTRLTVV.

This clone appeared a few times. The V gene is TRBV28, the J gene TRBJ1-4; no definite D call. The V end was cut by 7 bases, the J end by 8 bases, with 14 bases between. The CDR3 totals 13 residues. The V gene's germline CDR1 is MDHEN and CDR2 SYDVKM. CDR3 nucleotide sequence: TGTGCCAGCACCGGGAGTGTTTGGGAAAAACTGTTTTTT. Translating it yields CASTGSVWEKLFF.

The V and J genes are TRBV4-3 and TRBJ2-2; a weak D match, TRBD2 (5 bases). Trimming removed 7 bases from V and 2 bases from J, with 14 bases in between. Germline lookup yields CDR1 LGHNA and CDR2 YSLEER. The CDR3 is 15 amino acids. The chain's CDR3 is CASKLEGRNTGELFF. The DNA of the CDR3 is TGCGCCAGCAAATTGGAAGGGAGAAACACCGGGGAGCTGTTTTTT.

This clone was detected a few times. This rearrangement joins TRBV4-3 to TRBJ2-1; 7 bases match TRBD2. The CDR3 sequence is 15 residues long. J lost 9 bases, V lost 0 bases, and 8 bases had no gene match. The germline CDR1 and CDR2 sequences are LGHNA and YSLEER. CDR3 protein: CASSQESREGSEQFF. The CDR3 coding sequence is TGCGCCAGCAGCCAAGAAAGCAGGGAGGGAAGTGAGCAGTTCTTC.

About this clone itself: A junction boundary mismatches the germline segment, possibly from a read error. The V call is TRBV9, the J call TRBJ1-2; TRBD1 matches 7 bases. Germline V gene sequence: CDR1 SGDLS, CDR2 YYNGEE. This CDR3 is built from 12 residues. CDR3 coding DNA: TGTGCCAGCAGCGCCCGACAGGGCCCGGGGGCCTTC. Its protein is CASSARQGPGAF.

This clone appeared a few times. The DNA for the CDR3 is TGTGCCAGCAGTATAGGAGCTGCTGAAGCTTTCTTT. Its protein product is CASSIGAAEAFF. The chain uses TRBV6-1 and TRBJ1-1; D not resolved. V lost 5 bases, J lost 6 bases, and 10 bases lay in between. The CDR3 runs to 12 residues. In germline, CDR1 is MNHNS, CDR2 SASEGT.

This clone is categorized as medium-sized. The V and J genes are TRBV6-5 and TRBJ1-5; the match to TRBD1 covers 11 bases. Germline V CDR1 and CDR2: MNHEY, SVGAGI. The CDR3 is 15 amino acids. With 8 bases clipped from V and 4 bases from J, the junction kept 7 bases outside the gene matches. CDR3 nucleotide sequence: TGTGCCAGCCGCGGGACAGGGGGAGGAAATCAGCCCCAGCATTTT. This translates into CASRGTGGGNQPQHF.